This T cell receptor (beta chain) was identified during a study of T cell changes during pregnancy in multiple sclerosis. Germline V gives CDR1 MNHNS, CDR2 SASEGT. V was pared by 6 bases and J by 9 bases, with 14 bases of the junction left unmatched. The length of the CDR3 is 14 residues. The table came from immunoSEQ multiplex PCR; TCRdb's copy has only in-frame clones and leaves some out. The sample lists tens of thousands of clones, 80% to 90% occurring once. This clone has just a few counts. The source is a female donor with multiple sclerosis, enrolled in a pregnancy study. The material was CD4+ T cells from peripheral blood mononuclear cells, obtained in the first trimester of pregnancy. The V call is TRBV6-1, the J call TRBJ2-7; the match to TRBD1 covers 7 bases. CDR3: CASSLNDRESAQYF. DNA of the CDR3: TGTGCCAGCAGCCTAAATGACAGGGAGTCAGCGCAGTACTTC.